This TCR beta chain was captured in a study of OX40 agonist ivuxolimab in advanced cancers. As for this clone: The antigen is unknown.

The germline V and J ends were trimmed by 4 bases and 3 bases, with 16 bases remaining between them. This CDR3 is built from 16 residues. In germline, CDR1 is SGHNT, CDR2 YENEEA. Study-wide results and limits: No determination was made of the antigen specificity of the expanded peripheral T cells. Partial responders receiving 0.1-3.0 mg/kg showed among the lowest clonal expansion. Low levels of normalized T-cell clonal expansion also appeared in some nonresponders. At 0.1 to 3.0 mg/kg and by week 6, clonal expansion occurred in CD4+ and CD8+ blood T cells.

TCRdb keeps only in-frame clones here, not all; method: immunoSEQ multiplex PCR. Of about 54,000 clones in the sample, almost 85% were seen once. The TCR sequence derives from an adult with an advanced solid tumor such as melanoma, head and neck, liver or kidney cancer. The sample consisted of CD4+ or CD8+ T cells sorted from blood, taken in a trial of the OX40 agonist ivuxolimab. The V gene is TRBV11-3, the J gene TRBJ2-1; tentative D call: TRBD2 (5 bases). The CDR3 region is CASSSPATTDYNEQFF. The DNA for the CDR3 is TGTGCCAGCAGCTCCCCCGCGACTACAGACTACAATGAGCAGTTCTTC.